The clone carrying this T cell receptor (beta chain) was seen once. The antigen remains unidentified. Both 60 Vbeta primers and 13 Jbeta primers went into the PCR. The method was immunoSEQ multiplex PCR; TCRdb's version includes in-frame clones alone and lacks a portion of them. The sample carries 150,000 to 200,000 clones, approximately 80% recorded once. The data were obtained in a study of cytomegalovirus exposure and HLA in healthy donors. The donors were healthy bone marrow donors. The donors, nominally healthy at sampling, likely had unrecorded immune exposures. Study outcomes and limitations: Analyses of presence/absence relied on an assumption of roughly uniform sequencing depth across donors. As a later analysis showed, several of the most significant clusters appeared to be linked to common viral pathogens.

Germline CDR1 and CDR2: MRHNA and SNTAGT. The CDR3 has 15 amino acids. J gave up 5 bases and V 5 bases, and 8 bases lay outside the gene matches. The source is a woman aged 18-35 years in good health and CMV-seropositive. Source material: PBMCs. The genes are TRBV6-4 and TRBJ2-1; 8 nucleotides agree with TRBD2. The CDR3 bases are TGTGCCAGCAGTCCGGCCGGGGGGGTTCACAATGAGCAGTTCTTC. Protein product: CASSPAGGVHNEQFF.